The sequence of this T cell receptor beta chain was determined in a study of T cell repertoires in cytomegalovirus infection. Study in general: It can be stated that public TCR beta signatures indicated CMV infection as well as a matching HLA type. Study-wide findings and caveats: Dominant in the ex vivo response were TCR beta clonotypes restricted by HLA-C and specific for CMV. Summed frequency of public TCR beta families distinguished CMV carriers with the relevant HLA.

In its sample, this clonotype was seen a few times. Antigen unknown. TCRdb re-called the reads with MiXCR, one entry per CDR3 protein. This table holds approximately 140,000 distinct CDR3 sequences, 5% to 6.5% found once. The CDR3 covers 13 residues. The V and J ends lost 3 bases and 5 bases respectively, with 13 bases between them. CDR1 DFQATT and CDR2 SNEGSKA come from the germline V gene (reference sequence). Sequenced sample: PBMCs. The chain recombines TRBV20-1 with TRBJ2-5, with D maybe TRBD2 (6 bases). This sequence was found in a human donor in good health (CMV status not recorded). Some clones in this sample may be carry-over from other donors' samples. The DNA for the CDR3 is TGCAGTGCTAGGGGGCGGGGCTCGGAGACCCAGTACTTC. Translating it yields CSARGRGSETQYF.